The present TCR beta chain was sequenced within a study of T cell changes during pregnancy in multiple sclerosis. The V gene's germline CDR1 is GTSNPN and CDR2 SVGIG (reference sequence). CDR3 length equals 14 residues. Trimming removed 7 bases at V and 9 bases at J, with 19 bases between. Profiling relied on immunoSEQ multiplex PCR, and the TCRdb table lists in-frame clones only, not all of them. The profile shows 37,000 or so clones, 91% of them singletons. The chain joins TRBV30 to TRBJ1-6; D is perhaps TRBD1 (5 bases). The sequence came from a female donor in good health, enrolled as a control in a pregnancy study. Specimen: CD4+ T cells from peripheral blood mononuclear cells, collected in the second trimester of pregnancy. DNA of the CDR3: TGTGCCTCGGGGGTAGAGGGCAGTGTTTCACCCCTCCACTTT. Amino acids: CASGVEGSVSPLHF.